This T cell receptor beta chain came from a study of OX40 agonist ivuxolimab in advanced cancers. CDR3 length: 14 residues. The V end was cut by 5 bases, the J end by 5 bases, with 13 bases between. From germline, CDR1 is LNHDA and CDR2 SQIVND (reference sequence). Clones were sequenced by immunoSEQ multiplex PCR, and TCRdb holds only the in-frame ones, with some missing. The sample contains about 13,000 clones, less than 80% of which appear only once. The chain employs TRBV19 and TRBJ1-5, with D tentatively TRBD1 (5 bases). The sample here was CD4+ or CD8+ T cells sorted from blood, taken in a trial of the OX40 agonist ivuxolimab. The clonotype originates from an adult with an advanced solid tumor such as melanoma, head and neck, liver or kidney cancer. The CDR3 DNA reads TGTGCCAGTAGTCGACAGCTTCGGGATCAGCCCCAGCATTTT. This gives the protein CASSRQLRDQPQHF. Using reference TRBV19 and TRBJ1-5 for the parts outside the CDR3, the full variable domain is DGGITQSPKYLFRKEGQNVTLSCEQNLNHDAMYWYRQDPGQGLRLIYYSQIVNDFQKGDIAEGYSVSREKKESFPLTVTSAQKNPTAFYLCASSRQLRDQPQHFGDGTRLSIL.